This TCR beta chain stems from a study of T-cell reconstitution after alpha-beta-depleted transplantation in children. Whole-study results and caveats: T-cell counts and diversity at one year post-transplant came mainly from newly produced T cells.

This clonotype has a handful of counts. Its antigen is unidentified. V dropped 5 bases and J dropped 7 bases, with 20 bases sitting between them. Germline V gives CDR1 MNHEY, CDR2 SMNVEV (reference sequence). The CDR3 contains 15 residues. Preparing the TCRbeta library involved the use of unique molecular identifiers. Via MiXCR, TCRdb re-called the PCR reads, giving one row per CDR3 protein. The sample lists hundreds of thousands of distinct CDR3 sequences; 15% to 20% were seen once. The TCR originated in a boy less than two years old who had a stem cell transplant for Wiskott-Aldrich syndrome, so the T cells may come from the graft donor. This sequence joins TRBV27 and TRBJ1-1, with D uncertain. The material was PBMCs, mostly from graft donor cells, obtained 360 days after TCRalphabeta/CD19-depleted stem cell transplant. Here the CDR3 reads CASSPPGSGKNEAFF. For the CDR3, the DNA is TGTGCCAGCAGTCCCCCAGGATCTGGGAAAAATGAAGCTTTCTTT.